This TCR beta chain is from a study of response to subunit inactivated influenza vaccine. MiXCR, run by TCRdb on the RT-PCR reads, gives a single entry per CDR3 protein. The data show around 150,000 distinct CDR3 sequences, approximately 10% seen once. General study findings and limits: Authors suggested each seasonal influenza vaccination recruits few new T cells.

V lost 5 bases to trimming and J lost 3 bases; unmatched junction nucleotides: 4. The CDR3 is 14 amino acids. Per germline, CDR1 SGHTA and CDR2 FQGNSA. This clonotype was seen more than once but under ten times. Its specificity is not known. The sequence derives from a man aged 45-65 years who received an inactivated influenza vaccine. The chain is built from TRBV7-2 and TRBJ2-7, with 10 bases matching TRBD2. Sample: non-naive T cells sorted from PBMCs, taken about 40 days after vaccination. The CDR3, as DNA: TGTGCCAGCAGCATTAGCGGGGGGCTCTACGAGCAGTACTTC. Amino acids: CASSISGGLYEQYF.